This is a list of T cell receptor beta chains from one sample in a study of identical twins. In TCRdb, the 5' RACE reads were re-called with MiXCR into one record per CDR3 protein. The table shows roughly 290,000 distinct CDR3 sequences, with roughly 9% occurring only once. These data also formed part of another study, on yellow fever vaccine responses in identical twins.

The sequenced sample was CD8+ T cells sorted from blood. The receptors shown here come from a woman under 30 in good health. Each CDR3 is given with its conserved first and last residue. D genes are given only for firm matches. Size is omitted from some rows. Given values are once, few, many or a class for expanded clones.

abundance,v_gene,d_gene,j_gene,CDR3aa,CDR3nt
few,TRBV27,-,TRBJ2-1,CASSLRGPDNEQFF,TGTGCCAGCAGTTTGCGGGGGCCGGATAATGAGCAGTTCTTC
-,TRBV24-1,-,TRBJ2-5,CATSEPHSSSYRVGETQYF,TGTGCCACCAGTGAACCGCACTCGAGCTCCTACAGGGTGGGAGAGACCCAGTACTTC
few,TRBV9,TRBD2,TRBJ2-7,CASRPGLAPLEQYF,TGTGCCAGCAGACCGGGACTAGCCCCCCTCGAGCAGTACTTC
-,TRBV6-1,-,TRBJ2-3,CASSEFLESDTQYF,TGTGCCAGCAGTGAGTTTTTGGAATCAGATACGCAGTATTTT
few,TRBV18,TRBD2,TRBJ2-7,CASSPETAGTGYEQYF,TGTGCCAGCTCACCCGAAACAGCGGGGACTGGCTACGAGCAGTACTTC
few,TRBV2,TRBD1,TRBJ1-1,CASSAGTGMTEAFF,TGTGCCAGCAGTGCCGGGACAGGGATGACTGAAGCTTTCTTT
few,TRBV5-1,TRBD2,TRBJ2-7,CASSLEISGSTYEQYF,TGCGCCAGCAGCTTGGAGATTAGCGGGAGTACCTACGAGCAGTACTTC
-,TRBV27,-,TRBJ2-1,CASTLGERNNEQFF,TGTGCCAGCACCTTGGGGGAGCGCAACAATGAGCAGTTCTTC
many,TRBV7-8,-,TRBJ1-4,CASSLAGINEKLFF,TGTGCCAGCAGCTTAGCGGGAATTAATGAAAAACTGTTTTTT
few,TRBV4-2,-,TRBJ2-2,CASSQVGDGELFF,TGTGCCAGCAGCCAAGTTGGAGACGGGGAGCTGTTTTTT
once,TRBV12-3/TRBV12-4,TRBD2,TRBJ2-2,CTFSLMWASGAPNTGELFF,TGTACCTTCAGTTTAATGTGGGCTAGCGGGGCACCAAACACCGGGGAGCTGTTTTTT
few,TRBV10-3,TRBD2,TRBJ2-1,CAISLSGTSSYNEQFF,TGTGCCATCAGTCTCTCCGGGACTAGCTCCTACAATGAGCAGTTCTTC
few,TRBV28,TRBD1,TRBJ2-7,CASSLSISGQGGPYEQYF,TGTGCCAGCAGTTTAAGTATTTCGGGACAGGGAGGACCCTACGAGCAGTACTTC
-,TRBV20-1,-,TRBJ1-1,CSARDEEDQLNSPEAFF,TGCAGTGCTAGAGATGAAGAGGACCAGCTAAATTCCCCTGAAGCTTTCTTT
-,TRBV29-1,-,TRBJ2-7,CSVFEQGSYYEQYF,TGCAGCGTCTTCGAACAGGGAAGCTACTACGAGCAGTACTTC
many,TRBV9,-,TRBJ2-1,CASSALLAEYNEQFF,TGTGCCAGCAGCGCCCTCCTAGCTGAGTACAATGAGCAGTTCTTC
many,TRBV12-3/TRBV12-4,TRBD1,TRBJ2-3,CASSQDRGITDTQYF,TGTGCCAGCAGCCAAGACAGGGGAATCACAGATACGCAGTATTTT
many,TRBV6-1,TRBD1,TRBJ2-1,CASSGIGTVDEQFF,TGTGCCAGCAGTGGGATAGGGACAGTCGATGAGCAGTTCTTC
few,TRBV7-6,-,TRBJ2-1,CASSLAGTLNEQFF,TGTGCCAGCAGCTTAGCGGGGACCCTCAATGAGCAGTTCTTC
-,TRBV12-3/TRBV12-4,TRBD1,TRBJ1-1,CASSASEGQGPSTEAFF,TGTGCCAGCAGCGCGTCCGAGGGACAGGGGCCTTCCACTGAAGCTTTCTTT
-,TRBV30,TRBD2,TRBJ2-1,CAWSDGLEKFF,TGTGCCTGGAGTGACGGACTAGAGAAGTTCTTC
many,TRBV9,-,TRBJ1-5,CASSVGNQPQHF,TGTGCCAGCAGCGTAGGTAATCAGCCCCAGCATTTT